The 5 T cell receptor beta chains below come from one sample, sequenced in a study of blood T cell repertoires in COVID-19. Clones were read by immunoSEQ multiplex PCR, and TCRdb kept only the in-frame ones, dropping some. The sample shows 300,000 or so clones, under 90% of them seen only once. The specimen sequenced was PBMCs or T cells enriched from blood (not recorded which). The receptor source for this set is a woman aged 45-65 years who had been exposed to COVID-19.

The chain has TRBV15 and TRBJ2-7; 8 bases map to TRBD1. J was trimmed by 1 base and V by 5 bases; bases with no gene match: 4. The CDR3 loop spans 14 amino acids. Germline V gene sequence: CDR1 LNHNV, CDR2 YYDKDF (reference sequence). The CDR3 bases are TGTGCCACCAGCTATGGACAGGGATCCTACGAGCAGTACTTC. Amino acid sequence: CATSYGQGSYEQYF.

The J gene is TRBJ2-5, the V gene TRBV30, with a possible D match to TRBD2 (6 bases). CDR1 is GTSNPN, CDR2 SVGIG, per germline (reference sequence). The CDR3 has 15 amino acids. Trimming pared 2 bases from V and 7 bases from J, leaving 20 bases between. CDR3 protein: CAWSPSTRIGMTQYF. For the CDR3, the DNA is TGTGCCTGGAGTCCCTCGACTAGAATAGGGATGACCCAGTACTTC.

This chain uses TRBV7-2 with TRBJ2-7, with 8 bases matching TRBD1. Germline V gene lookup returns CDR1 SGHTA and CDR2 FQGNSA. This CDR3 region has 17 residues. V gave up 3 bases and J gave up 3 bases; unmatched junction bases: 13. The CDR3: CASSFPRQGMTNYEQYF. CDR3 bases: TGTGCCAGCAGCTTCCCTAGACAGGGGATGACTAACTACGAGCAGTACTTC.

The chain employs TRBV2 and TRBJ1-5, with 7 bases that match TRBD1. V shed 10 bases and J 5 bases; nucleotides not matched to a gene: 8. The CDR3 has 13 residues. Germline CDR1 and CDR2: SNHLY and FYNNEI. For the CDR3, the DNA is TGTGCCACAGGGGGGTATCACCATCAGCCCCAGCATTTT. Residues: CATGGYHHQPQHF.

V usage is TRBV12-3 or TRBV12-4 and J usage is TRBJ1-2; maybe TRBD1 (6 bases). CDR3 length: 13 residues. V gave up 7 bases and J gave up 4 bases, with 13 bases separating them. The CDR3, as DNA: TGTGCCAGCACCCCGACAGGAGCCTATGGCTACACCTTC. The encoded protein is CASTPTGAYGYTF.